This entry lists 19 T cell receptor beta chains sequenced from one sample in a study of blood T cell repertoires in COVID-19. Some clones are missing from TCRdb's copy, which holds only in-frame ones; the method was immunoSEQ multiplex PCR. Of 25,000 to 35,000 clones listed, 92% are singletons. The sample was peripheral blood. The source of these receptors is a man aged 50-59 years with active COVID-19.

The chain employs TRBV2 and TRBJ2-7; TRBD2 aligns across 10 bases. Germline CDR1 SNHLY, CDR2 FYNNEI. V lost 5 bases and J lost 3; bases outside the gene matches: 4. The CDR3 has 14 residues. The CDR3 coding sequence is TGTGCCAGCAGTCCAATAGCGGGAGGCTACGAGCAGTACTTC. Protein: CASSPIAGGYEQYF. Looking up the rest from reference TRBV2 and TRBJ2-7 gives the full variable domain: EPEVTQTPSHQVTQMGQEVILRCVPISNHLYFYWYRQILGQKVEFLVSFYNNEISEKSEIFDDQFSVERPDGSNFTLKIRSTKLEDSAMYFCASSPIAGGYEQYFGPGTRLTVT.

This clone has just one count. The rearrangement joins TRBV11-2 to TRBJ2-2, with TRBD1 as a possible D gene (6 bases). Per the germline V gene, CDR1 is SGHAT and CDR2 is FQNNGV. The CDR3 covers 16 residues. Trimming left V 6 bases short and J 4 bases short, with 18 bases between. CDR3 in DNA: TGTGCCAGCAGTAGTCAGGGGACGCCGCTCACCGGGGAGCTGTTTTTT. As protein: CASSSQGTPLTGELFF.

CDR3 nucleotide sequence: TGTGCCAGCAGAGGACAGGGCCAGACCCAGTACTTC. Its protein product is CASRGQGQTQYF. The rearrangement joins TRBV6-5 to TRBJ2-5, with TRBD1 matching over 8 bases. From germline, CDR1 is MNHEY and CDR2 SVGAGI. The CDR3 covers 12 residues. J gave up 6 bases and V 6 bases, and 3 bases lay outside the gene matches.

The genes are TRBV20-1 and TRBJ1-1; no clear D gene. The CDR3 has 10 residues. The germline gives CDR1 DFQATT, CDR2 SNEGSKA (reference sequence). The CDR3: CSASGIEAFF. The CDR3 DNA is TGCAGCGCTTCCGGGATAGAAGCTTTCTTT.

The genes are TRBV6-6 and TRBJ1-3; possibly TRBD1 for D (6 bases). The germline V gene has CDR1 MNHNY and CDR2 SVGAGI (reference sequence). V was pared by 8 bases and J by 4 bases, with 18 bases between. This CDR3 contains 15 residues. The CDR3 nucleotides are TGTGCCAGCGCCTCGCAACAGGGTGCAGGAAACACCATATATTTT. This encodes CASASQQGAGNTIYF.

The chain recombines TRBV11-2 with TRBJ2-4; D unclear. Trimming shortened V by 3 bases and J by 7 bases, and 7 bases separated the two germline ends. The CDR3 has 12 amino acids. Germline lookup yields CDR1 SGHAT and CDR2 FQNNGV. CDR3 sequence (DNA): TGTGCCAGCAGCTTTAACTTTAACATTCAGTACTTC. This codes for CASSFNFNIQYF.

This rearrangement joins TRBV7-8 to TRBJ2-1, with 10 bases that match TRBD2. The CDR3 has 19 residues. In germline, CDR1 is SGHVS, CDR2 FQNEAQ. The ends lost 1 base at V and 0 bases at J; junction bases unmatched: 9. CDR3 DNA sequence: TGTGCCAGCAGCTTAGGACTAGCGGGCGCCCGCAGCTCCTACAATGAGCAGTTCTTC. Its translation: CASSLGLAGARSSYNEQFF.

The CDR3 here is CASIPGQGREQYF. CDR3 bases: TGTGCCAGCATTCCGGGACAGGGCCGCGAGCAGTACTTC. The chain couples TRBV2 to TRBJ2-7; 9 nucleotides line up with TRBD1. This CDR3 has 13 amino acids. The germline V gene has CDR1 SNHLY and CDR2 FYNNEI. The V segment lost 7 bases and the J segment 6 bases; nucleotides outside the gene matches: 7.

The chain combines TRBV5-1 with TRBJ2-2; TRBD2 might be the D (7 bases). The CDR3 extends over 15 amino acids. Germline CDR1 SGHRS, CDR2 YFSETQ. V was shortened by 3 bases and J by 6 bases, with 15 bases between the two germline ends. The CDR3 loop reads CASSSTSGGAGELFF. The DNA for the CDR3 is TGCGCCAGCAGCTCAACATCGGGGGGCGCCGGGGAGCTGTTTTTT.

The chain carries TRBV27 and TRBJ2-7; D is perhaps TRBD1 (6 bases). Looked up from germline, CDR1 is MNHEY and CDR2 is SMNVEV (reference sequence). The ends were cut back, 6 bases at V and 0 bases at J, with 15 bases in the middle. The CDR3 extends over 15 amino acids. The CDR3 bases are TGTGCCAGCAGCAAAGACAGGACGACCTCCTACGAGCAGTACTTC. This gives the protein CASSKDRTTSYEQYF.

This clone was seen a single time. The rearrangement links TRBV19 to TRBJ2-5, with 9 bases aligning to TRBD2. Germline assignment: CDR1 LNHDA and CDR2 SQIVND (reference sequence). The CDR3 is made up of 15 amino acids. V gave up 5 bases and J gave up 4 bases; unmatched junction bases: 8. CDR3 sequence reads: CASSFGTSKTETQYF. The CDR3, as DNA: TGTGCCAGTAGTTTCGGGACTAGCAAGACAGAGACCCAGTACTTC.

The chain joins TRBV2 to TRBJ2-7; D is unclear. This CDR3 is built from 13 residues. Germline lookup yields CDR1 SNHLY and CDR2 FYNNEI. The ends were cut back, 3 bases at V and 6 bases at J, with 12 bases in the middle. In DNA, the CDR3 is TGTGCCAGCAGTGACAGCGCCCGCGGCGAGCAGTACTTC. Amino acids: CASSDSARGEQYF. Together with reference TRBV2 and TRBJ2-7, the CDR3 gives the full variable domain: EPEVTQTPSHQVTQMGQEVILRCVPISNHLYFYWYRQILGQKVEFLVSFYNNEISEKSEIFDDQFSVERPDGSNFTLKIRSTKLEDSAMYFCASSDSARGEQYFGPGTRLTVT.

The rearrangement links TRBV10-1 to TRBJ1-1, with TRBD1 identical over 11 bases. Losses at the gene ends were 3 bases for V and 12 bases for J; bases not matched to a gene: 12. The CDR3 is made up of 15 amino acids. The germline V gene has CDR1 WNHNN and CDR2 SYGVQD (reference sequence). Written as DNA, the CDR3 is TGCGCCAGCAGTGATAACAGCCCGGGACAGGGGGGAACTTTCTTT. It yields the protein CASSDNSPGQGGTFF.

The rearrangement links TRBV7-3 to TRBJ2-3, with 13 bases identical to TRBD2. The CDR3 spans 16 residues. The germline CDR1 and CDR2 sequences are SGHTA and FQGTGA. Losses at the gene ends were 3 bases for V and 6 bases for J; bases not matched to a gene: 6. The CDR3 loop reads CASSLTSGGLGDTQYF. Here the CDR3 DNA reads TGTGCCAGCAGCTTGACTAGCGGGGGGCTAGGGGATACGCAGTATTTT. The full variable domain, completed using reference TRBV7-3 and TRBJ2-3, is GAGVSQTPSNKVTEKGKYVELRCDPISGHTALYWYRQSLGQGPEFLIYFQGTGAADDSGLPNDRFFAVRPEGSVSTLKIQRTERGDSAVYLCASSLTSGGLGDTQYFGPGTRLTVL.

V usage is TRBV28 and J usage is TRBJ1-1; tentatively, D is TRBD1 (5 bases). There are 16 residues in the CDR3. V dropped 5 bases and J dropped 1 base, with 17 bases sitting between them. Looked up from germline, CDR1 is MDHEN and CDR2 is SYDVKM. The CDR3 spells CASSRPAGGRNTEAFF. The CDR3 bases are TGTGCCAGCAGTCGTCCGGCGGGGGGGAGGAACACTGAAGCTTTCTTT.

This clone came up once. The CDR3 sequence is CASSGQGPLHF. CDR3 nucleotides: TGCGCCAGCAGTGGACAGGGTCCCCTCCACTTT. The chain is built from TRBV10-2 and TRBJ1-6; 7 bases match TRBD1. Trimming cost V 4 bases and J 13 bases; bases outside gene matches: 1. The length of the CDR3 is 11 residues. Germline CDR1 reads WSHSY; CDR2 reads SAAADI.

This chain connects TRBV28 to TRBJ1-1; no definite D call. Germline V gene sequence: CDR1 MDHEN, CDR2 SYDVKM. V was pared by 5 bases and J by 2 bases, with 15 bases between. The CDR3 has 15 amino acids. The CDR3 DNA is TGTGCCAGCAGTCACCGCGCGGGCCGTAACACTGAAGCTTTCTTT. This translates into CASSHRAGRNTEAFF.

This clone was observed a single time. This chain joins TRBV11-2 and TRBJ1-1; D is unclear. This CDR3 is built from 14 residues. The V end was cut by 2 bases, the J end by 1 base, with 8 bases between. The V gene's germline CDR1 is SGHAT and CDR2 FQNNGV. This chain's CDR3 is CASSLSTGNTEAFF. CDR3 bases: TGTGCCAGCAGCTTAAGTACGGGGAACACTGAAGCTTTCTTT. Full variable domain (remainder filled in from reference TRBV11-2 and TRBJ1-1): EAGVAQSPRYKIIEKRQSVAFWCNPISGHATLYWYQQILGQGPKLLIQFQNNGVVDDSQLPKDRFSAERLKGVDSTLKIQPAKLEDSAVYLCASSLSTGNTEAFFGQGTRLTVV.

This chain connects TRBV6-6 to TRBJ2-1, with 8 positions matching TRBD2. Trimming cost V 5 bases and J 3 bases; bases outside gene matches: 9. Germline V lookup: CDR1 MNHNY, CDR2 SVGAGI (reference sequence). The CDR3 extends over 16 amino acids. Here the CDR3 reads CASSTRTSSNYNEQFF. The CDR3 nucleotides read TGTGCCAGCAGTACGAGGACTAGCTCTAACTACAATGAGCAGTTCTTC.